The table lists the clone carrying this T cell receptor beta chain with many counts. Its antigen is as yet unknown. As the method for making TCR beta libraries, quantitative 5'-RACE with molecular barcodes was used. TCRdb reprocessed the 5' RACE reads via MiXCR and lists one record per CDR3 protein. The sample consists of 50,000 to 60,000 distinct CDR3 sequences, approximately 7.4% of them appearing once. This CDR3 spans 13 amino acids. The V and J ends lost 5 bases and 5 bases respectively, with 12 bases between them. The germline gives CDR1 DFQATT, CDR2 SNEGSKA (reference sequence). These data originate in a study of CD8 T cells in ankylosing spondylitis. Study-wide findings and caveats: A subset of motif variants has previously been described in the synovial fluid and blood of reactive arthritis. As for the disease-linked clones, they showed a CD8+ phenotype and occurred at relatively low frequencies in peripheral blood.

The clonotype comes from a female donor with ankylosing spondylitis or in good health (not recorded which). The specimen sequenced was blood, either unsorted or a sorted T cell fraction (not recorded which). V usage is TRBV20-1 and J usage is TRBJ1-4; the D is unclear. The CDR3 nucleotides are TGCAGTGCTTCGGCAGGAGTAAATGAAAAACTGTTTTTT. Protein product: CSASAGVNEKLFF.